This TCR beta chain derives from a study of shared clonotypes between healthy human individuals. Study-level background: Three plates each covered CD4 naive and memory; CD8 naive two, CD8 memory one.

Only in-frame clones appear in the TCRdb table, and some are missing; sequencing was by immunoSEQ multiplex PCR. The data show about 380,000 clones, about 96% seen once. Remarks on this clone: Its antigen is as yet unknown.

Regarding the study as a whole: Non-shared clonotypes displayed generation probabilities falling below those of clonotypes present in all four donors. In having few donors, the study represented limited genetic and exposure-history diversity.

The CDR3 has 17 amino acids. Trimming cost V 4 bases and J 3 bases; bases outside gene matches: 12. The germline gives CDR1 ENHRY, CDR2 SYGVKD. CD8 memory combined CD45RO+ cells with CCR7-negative CD45RA+ TemRA cells. Material for sequencing was memory CD8+ T cells sorted from blood. Subset in this sample: CD45RO+ cells pooled with CCR7-negative TemRA cells. This sequence was found in a man aged 25 to 40 in good health. The rearrangement joins TRBV10-3 to TRBJ2-4; 7 positions agree with TRBD2. CDR3 sequence (DNA): TGTGCCATCAGTGCCGCTGGGAGCGGGACCAACAAAAACATTCAGTACTTC. It codes for CAISAAGSGTNKNIQYF.